These 13 T cell receptor beta chains came from one sample sequenced in a study of shared clonotypes between healthy human individuals (dated by TCRdb to 2018 to 2020). CD8 naive samples consisted of CD45RO-negative cells that were positively selected for CCR7, yielding a CD45RA+CCR7+ population without TemRA cells. The library was obtained by the immunoSEQ multiplex PCR assay. As stored in TCRdb, this immuneACCESS dataset retains in-frame rearrangements with V and J assigned. A fraction of the clones does not appear; measured against another copy, unresolved V genes explain less than half of the discrepancy, and the remainder lacks a known reason. This sample gives hundreds of thousands of clones in total; 96% of them show up just once. The ten largest clones capture less than 0.3% of the sample. The sequenced sample consisted of naive CD8+ T cells sorted from blood. The sample's cell subset or site label is to be understood as: CD45RA+CCR7+. The receptors come from a man under 40 in good health.

This clone was detected only a few times. The sample carries other DNA sequences with the same CDR3. The chain employs TRBV16 and TRBJ2-7; D is uncertain. The CDR3 contains 12 residues. Germline-derived CDR1 and CDR2 are KGHSY and FQNENV. Between the trimmed V and J ends, which lost 3 bases and 4 bases, there was a span of 7 bases. The CDR3 sequence is CASSHSLYEQYF. The CDR3 DNA is TGTGCCAGCAGCCACTCTCTTTACGAGCAGTACTTC.

J is TRBJ1-1 and V is TRBV19, with D possibly matching TRBD1 (5 bases). Germline V gene sequence: CDR1 LNHDA, CDR2 SQIVND (reference sequence). Trimming left V 5 bases short and J 9 bases short, with 7 bases between. The CDR3 sequence is 10 residues long. CDR3 DNA sequence: TGTGCCAGTAGTGACAGCCAAGCTTTCTTT. The encoded protein is CASSDSQAFF. Full variable domain (outside the CDR3, taken from reference TRBV19 and TRBJ1-1): DGGITQSPKYLFRKEGQNVTLSCEQNLNHDAMYWYRQDPGQGLRLIYYSQIVNDFQKGDIAEGYSVSREKKESFPLTVTSAQKNPTAFYLCASSDSQAFFGQGTRLTVV.

V gene TRBV5-1 combines with J gene TRBJ2-7, with 7 bases fitting TRBD1. Germline V CDR1 and CDR2: SGHRS, YFSETQ. The CDR3 consists of 15 residues. V was pared by 4 bases and J by 4 bases, with 11 bases of the junction left unmatched. The CDR3 loop reads CASSPDRDSFYEQYF. The CDR3 DNA reads TGCGCCAGCAGCCCGGACCGGGACAGCTTTTACGAGCAGTACTTC.

V is TRBV15 and J is TRBJ1-5; no firm D call. V was clipped by 4 bases and J by 0 bases, with 10 bases between them. Germline-derived CDR1 and CDR2 are LNHNV and YYDKDF (reference sequence). The CDR3 is made up of 15 amino acids. CDR3 sequence reads: CATSTTGDSNQPQHF. CDR3 sequence (DNA): TGTGCCACCAGCACGACGGGTGATAGCAATCAGCCCCAGCATTTT.

This clone was seen only a few times. The chain carries TRBV11-2 and TRBJ2-7; TRBD1 aligns across 12 bases. The CDR3 loop spans 18 amino acids. Germline CDR1 SGHAT, CDR2 FQNNGV. V lost 5 bases to trimming and J lost 0 bases; unmatched junction nucleotides: 11. The CDR3 loop is CASSNFPGQGASSYEQYF. In DNA, the CDR3 is TGTGCCAGCAGCAACTTCCCGGGACAGGGGGCCAGCTCCTACGAGCAGTACTTC.

The genes are TRBV4-1 and TRBJ2-7, with 8 bases that match TRBD1. This CDR3 is 15 amino acids long. J lost 2 bases, V lost 1 base, and 4 bases had no gene match. The V gene's germline CDR1 is MGHRA and CDR2 YSYEKL. The CDR3 reads CASSQVETGAYEQYF. CDR3 bases: TGCGCCAGCAGCCAAGTCGAGACAGGGGCCTACGAGCAGTACTTC.

V and J are TRBV4-1 and TRBJ2-7, with D possibly TRBD1 on 6 matching bases. The CDR3 is 15 residues long. The germline V gene encodes CDR1 MGHRA and CDR2 YSYEKL. Trimming stripped 0 bases from V and 0 bases from J, with 9 bases between. The CDR3 sequence is CASSQEGHFSYEQYF. CDR3 DNA: TGCGCCAGCAGCCAAGAGGGACATTTCTCCTACGAGCAGTACTTC.

The chain recombines TRBV28 with TRBJ2-7; D remains unclear. V was trimmed by 5 bases and J by 5 bases, leaving 10 bases between them. Germline CDR1 is MDHEN and CDR2 is SYDVKM. The CDR3 is 12 amino acids. CDR3: CASSLTNNEQYF. The CDR3 DNA reads as TGTGCCAGCAGTCTCACCAATAACGAGCAGTACTTC.

The J gene is TRBJ2-7, the V gene TRBV15; D may be TRBD1 (6 bases). CDR1 and CDR2 (germline): LNHNV, YYDKDF (reference sequence). Trimming removed 5 bases at V and 6 bases at J, with 11 bases between. The CDR3 is 12 residues long. The CDR3 nucleotides are TGTGCCACCAGCTTTACAGGGTTCGAGCAGTACTTC. This translates into CATSFTGFEQYF.

This chain uses TRBV7-8 with TRBJ2-3, with 13 bases aligning to TRBD2. Germline trimming cut 4 bases from V and 3 bases from J; bases unmatched to any gene: 7. The germline V gene has CDR1 SGHVS and CDR2 FQNEAQ. There are 17 residues in the CDR3. The CDR3 nucleotides are TGTGCCAGCAGCTCCGGACTAGCGGGAGATGAAACAGATACGCAGTATTTT. It specifies CASSSGLAGDETDTQYF.

In this sample, this clone turned up once. The J gene is TRBJ2-7, the V gene TRBV7-9; 9 bases align to TRBD2. J lost 3 bases, V lost 3 bases, and 6 bases had no gene match. CDR3 length: 15 residues. Germline V gene lookup returns CDR1 SEHNR and CDR2 FQNEAQ (reference sequence). CDR3 residues: CASSFASGRYYEQYF. The DNA of the CDR3 is TGTGCCAGCAGCTTTGCGAGCGGGAGGTACTACGAGCAGTACTTC.

This clone was observed a few times. An end of the junction does not agree with germline; a read error may underlie this. The chain links TRBV9 to TRBJ2-1; 13 bases map to TRBD2. The CDR3 is 14 amino acids. Germline CDR1 reads SGDLS; CDR2 reads YYNGEE. CDR3 sequence: CASSVGTSGSPNLF. The CDR3 nucleotides read TGTGCCAGCAGCGTAGGGACTAGCGGGAGCCCGAACCTCTTC.

The chain combines TRBV7-2 with TRBJ2-7; 7 positions match TRBD2. From germline, CDR1 is SGHTA and CDR2 FQGNSA. The CDR3 sequence is 14 residues long. V was pared by 2 bases and J by 4 bases, with 5 bases of the junction left unmatched. Written as DNA, the CDR3 is TGTGCCAGCAGCTTACTGAGCGGGAATTACGAGCAGTACTTC. Translating gives CASSLLSGNYEQYF.